Shown below are 16 T cell receptor beta chains from a single sample sequenced in a study of control samples from healthy donors and cancer patients. Sequenced by immunoSEQ multiplex PCR; TCRdb stores in-frame clones only, minus some. The sample contains 95,000 to 120,000 clones, approximately 82% of which appear only once. The sequenced sample consisted of blood. The receptors were sampled from a man younger than 35 in good health.

The chain has TRBV7-9 and TRBJ2-5; D is unclear. V was cut by 3 bases and J by 0 bases, with 5 bases left in between. The CDR3 spans 13 residues. In germline, CDR1 is SEHNR, CDR2 FQNEAQ (reference sequence). The CDR3 reads CASSFRDQETQYF. CDR3 bases: TGTGCCAGCAGCTTCCGGGACCAAGAGACCCAGTACTTC.

The J gene is TRBJ2-6, the V gene TRBV9, with a possible D match to TRBD1 (5 bases). The CDR3 sequence is 15 residues long. The V end was cut by 4 bases, the J end by 4 bases, with 12 bases between. CDR1 is SGDLS, CDR2 YYNGEE, per germline. The CDR3 nucleotides read TGTGCCAGCAGCCCTCAGGGAAGGGGGGCCAACGTCCTGACTTTC. Protein: CASSPQGRGANVLTF. The full variable domain, with the rest looked up from reference TRBV9 and TRBJ2-6, is DSGVTQTPKHLITATGQRVTLRCSPRSGDLSVYWYQQSLDQGLQFLIQYYNGEERAKGNILERFSAQQFPDLHSELNLSSLELGDSALYFCASSPQGRGANVLTFGAGSRLTVL.

This clone was observed a single time. The chain carries TRBV2 and TRBJ2-5, with no clear D. Germline values: CDR1 SNHLY, CDR2 FYNNEI. This CDR3 is built from 15 residues. V shed 2 bases and J shed 1 base, with 11 bases lying between them. This CDR3 is CASSESVRTQETQYF. The CDR3 DNA sequence: TGTGCCAGCAGTGAAAGTGTACGGACCCAAGAGACCCAGTACTTC.

The chain is built from TRBV19 and TRBJ2-5, with a possible D match to TRBD2 (6 bases). The V and J ends lost 9 bases and 5 bases respectively, with 22 bases between them. This CDR3 is 15 amino acids long. Germline CDR1 and CDR2: LNHDA and SQIVND (reference sequence). The CDR3 DNA sequence: TGTGCCAGCAATGGGGGAGCGACCGCGGGGGAGACCCAGTACTTC. Translating it yields CASNGGATAGETQYF.

V and J are TRBV19 and TRBJ2-6; 7 bases are shared with TRBD1. Germline lookup yields CDR1 LNHDA and CDR2 SQIVND (reference sequence). The trim removed 6 bases at V and 1 base at J, leaving 12 bases unmatched. This CDR3 contains 18 residues. CDR3 nucleotide sequence: TGTGCCAGTAGCCCGAACCGGGACAGCTATTCTGGGGCCAACGTCCTGACTTTC. Its protein is CASSPNRDSYSGANVLTF.

Note on this clone: The junction departs from germline at one end; a sequencing error may be responsible. The J gene is TRBJ2-5, the V gene TRBV7-7; no firm D call. This CDR3 contains 15 residues. Germline V gene sequence: CDR1 SSHAT, CDR2 FNYEAQ (reference sequence). The CDR3 reads CASSLGRPPQETQYF. CDR3 in DNA: TGTGCTAGCAGCTTGGGCAGGCCACCCCAAGAGACCCAGTACTTC.

This chain links TRBV11-2 with TRBJ1-1, with TRBD1 as a possible D gene (6 bases). Trimming pared 3 bases from V and 4 bases from J, leaving 15 bases between. CDR1 and CDR2 from the germline V gene are SGHAT and FQNNGV. CDR3 length: 15 amino acids. The DNA of the CDR3 is TGTGCCAGCAGCTTTGAACGCGGAGGGGGCACTGAAGCTTTCTTT. As protein: CASSFERGGGTEAFF.

The chain joins TRBV7-9 to TRBJ1-2, with no clear D. Per germline, CDR1 SEHNR and CDR2 FQNEAQ (reference sequence). The CDR3 sequence is 12 residues long. V was pared by 0 bases and J by 11 bases, with 10 bases between. The CDR3 DNA follows: TGTGCCAGCAGCTTAGCCCACGAATGGTACACCTTC. Translation: CASSLAHEWYTF.

The CDR3 reads CASSLERGSYGYTF. The CDR3 nucleotides read TGTGCCAGCAGCTTAGAGCGCGGAAGCTATGGCTACACCTTC. The chain is built from TRBV7-2 and TRBJ1-2; unclear D gene. From germline, CDR1 is SGHTA and CDR2 FQGNSA. Trimming pared 1 base from V and 4 bases from J, leaving 10 bases between. The CDR3 sequence is 14 residues long.

The CDR3 DNA reads as TGTGCCAGCAGCGAGAGAGGGGATCACGCTTGGTACCAAGAGACCCAGTACTTC. This encodes CASSERGDHAWYQETQYF. The chain is built from TRBV9 and TRBJ2-5, with D perhaps assigned TRBD1 or TRBD2 (5 bases each). This CDR3 has 18 amino acids. CDR1 is SGDLS and CDR2 is YYNGEE in the germline V gene. The V end lost 3 bases, the J end lost 0 bases, and 21 bases lay between the germline ends.

V and J are TRBV7-2 and TRBJ1-1; no definite D call. This CDR3 is built from 15 residues. The ends were cut back, 5 bases at V and 1 base at J, with 14 bases in the middle. Looked up from germline, CDR1 is SGHTA and CDR2 is FQGNSA. CDR3 protein: CASSPRRAWNTEAFF. As DNA, the CDR3 is TGTGCCAGCAGCCCTCGGCGGGCTTGGAACACTGAAGCTTTCTTT.

This chain joins TRBV6-5 and TRBJ1-2; perhaps TRBD1 as D (6 bases). V was trimmed by 0 bases and J by 7 bases, leaving 9 bases between them. Germline CDR1 is MNHEY and CDR2 is SVGAGI. This CDR3 has 13 residues. In DNA form, the CDR3 reads TGTGCCAGCAGTTACTCGGGGGCTGGTGGCTACACCTTC. It encodes CASSYSGAGGYTF.

Many counts were recorded for this clone. The V gene is TRBV11-3, the J gene TRBJ2-2, with 8 bases that match TRBD2. CDR3 length: 14 residues. Germline-derived CDR1 and CDR2 are SGHNT and YENEEA. V lost 5 bases and J lost 7; bases outside the gene matches: 6. CDR3 nucleotides: TGTGCCAGCAGCATGGGACTAGAAGGCGGGGAGCTGTTTTTT. The encoded protein is CASSMGLEGGELFF.

The chain recombines TRBV5-4 with TRBJ2-2; D is ambiguous. The CDR3 is 13 amino acids. CDR1 is SGHNT and CDR2 is YYREEE in the germline V gene (reference sequence). Trimming cost V 4 bases and J 5 bases, with 9 bases left between them. The CDR3 DNA reads as TGTGCCAGCAGCCCCCCAGGAACCGGGGAGCTGTTTTTT. It encodes CASSPPGTGELFF.

The J gene is TRBJ2-3, the V gene TRBV20-1; no clear D. This CDR3 is 11 amino acids long. V was pared by 1 base and J by 6 bases, with 5 bases between. Looked up from germline, CDR1 is DFQATT and CDR2 is SNEGSKA (reference sequence). The CDR3 coding sequence is TGCAGTGCTAGAGTGGGGGATACGCAGTATTTT. It yields the protein CSARVGDTQYF.

This clone was detected only once. The J gene is TRBJ1-3, the V gene TRBV29-1; D remains unclear. The CDR3 runs to 12 residues. The V gene lost 4 bases and the J gene lost 1 base, with 5 bases spanning the gap. The germline V gene encodes CDR1 SQVTM and CDR2 ANQGSEA. The CDR3 DNA sequence: TGCAGCGTTGCTAATTCTGGAAACACCATATATTTT. Encoded protein: CSVANSGNTIYF.